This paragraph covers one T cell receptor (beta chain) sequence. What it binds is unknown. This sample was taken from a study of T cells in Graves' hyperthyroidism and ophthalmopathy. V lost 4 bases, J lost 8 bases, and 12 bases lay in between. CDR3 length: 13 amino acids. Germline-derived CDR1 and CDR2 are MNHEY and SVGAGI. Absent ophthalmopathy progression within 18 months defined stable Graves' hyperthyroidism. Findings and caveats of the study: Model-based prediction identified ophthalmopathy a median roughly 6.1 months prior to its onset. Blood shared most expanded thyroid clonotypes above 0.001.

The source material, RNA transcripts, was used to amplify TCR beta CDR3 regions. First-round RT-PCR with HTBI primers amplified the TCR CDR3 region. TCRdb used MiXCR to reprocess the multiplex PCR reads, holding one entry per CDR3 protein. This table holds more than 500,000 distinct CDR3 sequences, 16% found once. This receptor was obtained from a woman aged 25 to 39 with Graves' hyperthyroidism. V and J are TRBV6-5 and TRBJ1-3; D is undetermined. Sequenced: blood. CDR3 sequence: CASSLLQEDTIYF. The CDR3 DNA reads TGTGCCAGCAGTTTGCTCCAGGAGGACACCATATATTTT.